The 28 T cell receptor beta chains below all came from one sample that was sequenced in a study of graft-versus-host responses after intestinal transplantation (dated by TCRdb to about 2021). Intraepithelial and lamina propria lymphocytes were isolated from graft specimens using dithiothreitol, EDTA incubations and collagenase D digestion. To prepare the library, the immunoSEQ multiplex PCR assay was applied. Imported from immuneACCESS, the table was reduced by TCRdb to in-frame sequences with V and J called. These copies leave out some clones; in studies compared against another copy, an unresolved V gene accounts for under half, and the cause of the remainder is not known. This sample comprises about 29,000 clones, about three quarters of them detected only once. Roughly 3.2% of the sample is in the top ten clones. This specimen consisted of ileum tissue, obtained 98 days after intestinal transplantation. The receptors here all came from a human patient who received an intestinal transplant, so some T cells may come from the graft donor.

The chain recombines TRBV6-1 with TRBJ2-5; TRBD2 matches 8 bases. From germline, CDR1 is MNHNS and CDR2 SASEGT. Losses at the gene ends were 6 bases for V and 3 bases for J; bases not matched to a gene: 9. The CDR3 extends over 15 amino acids. CDR3 region: CASSLGLAWEETQYF. For the CDR3, the DNA is TGTGCCAGCAGCCTAGGACTAGCCTGGGAAGAGACCCAGTACTTC.

Concerning this clone: A junction boundary mismatches the germline segment, possibly from a read error. The V gene is TRBV7-9, the J gene TRBJ2-5; 7 bases fit TRBD1. Germline V gene sequence: CDR1 SEHNR, CDR2 FQNEAQ (reference sequence). The CDR3 totals 13 residues. In DNA form, the CDR3 reads TGTGCCGGCAGCCAGACAGGGTACGAGACCCAGTACTTC. Protein product: CAGSQTGYETQYF.

The CDR3 bases are TGCGCCAGCAGCCTCGGGACAGGGGGCCCCACTGAAGCTTTCTTT. It encodes CASSLGTGGPTEAFF. V gene TRBV5-1 combines with J gene TRBJ1-1; 12 nucleotides agree with TRBD1. This CDR3 has 15 amino acids. After removal of 4 bases from V and 4 bases from J, the junction contained 5 bases not matched to a gene. Germline assignment: CDR1 SGHRS and CDR2 YFSETQ.

This CDR3 reads CASSLLSAGDHSPLHF. As DNA, the CDR3 is TGTGCCAGCAGCTTACTCTCGGCAGGGGATCATTCACCCCTCCACTTT. This chain joins TRBV7-8 and TRBJ1-6, with TRBD1 as a possible D gene (6 bases). Trimming pared 2 bases from V and 8 bases from J, leaving 16 bases between. The CDR3 has 16 amino acids. Germline V gene data show CDR1 as SGHVS and CDR2 as FQNEAQ.

This sequence joins TRBV5-6 and TRBJ2-7; D is possibly TRBD2 (5 bases). Trimming pared 0 bases from V and 3 bases from J, leaving 13 bases between. The CDR3 runs to 15 residues. Germline CDR1 reads SGHDT; CDR2 reads YYEEEE. The CDR3 DNA follows: TGTGCCAGCAGCTTGGTCAGGCGGGTCGACTACGAGCAGTACTTC. It codes for CASSLVRRVDYEQYF. Using reference TRBV5-6 and TRBJ2-7 for the parts outside the CDR3, the full variable domain is DAGVTQSPTHLIKTRGQQVTLRCSPKSGHDTVSWYQQALGQGPQFIFQYYEEEERQRGNFPDRFSGHQFPNYSSELNVNALLLGDSALYLCASSLVRRVDYEQYFGPGTRLTVT.

This chain links TRBV7-6 with TRBJ1-2, with a possible D match to TRBD1 (5 bases). Germline V lookup: CDR1 SGHVS, CDR2 FNYEAQ. CDR3 size: 15 residues. The germline V and J ends were trimmed by 5 bases and 6 bases, with 19 bases remaining between them. CDR3 DNA sequence: TGTGCCAGCAGCGAGGGCCCAGGGAGCAAGCATGGCTACACCTTC. Translated: CASSEGPGSKHGYTF.

This sequence joins TRBV19 and TRBJ2-1; D may be TRBD1 or TRBD2 (5 bases each). CDR1 is LNHDA, CDR2 SQIVND, per germline (reference sequence). The CDR3 runs 16 residues. V shed 5 bases and J shed 4 bases, with 18 bases lying between them. The CDR3, as DNA: TGTGCCAGTAGTCCCCACGCTGACGGGGCTTACAATGAGCAGTTCTTC. Translation: CASSPHADGAYNEQFF. The variable domain in full, completed from reference TRBV19 and TRBJ2-1, reads DGGITQSPKYLFRKEGQNVTLSCEQNLNHDAMYWYRQDPGQGLRLIYYSQIVNDFQKGDIAEGYSVSREKKESFPLTVTSAQKNPTAFYLCASSPHADGAYNEQFFGPGTRLTVL.

The chain combines TRBV14 with TRBJ2-3, with D hard to call. In germline, CDR1 is SGHDN, CDR2 FVKESK. V lost 3 bases and J lost 5, with 15 bases in between. The CDR3 runs 15 residues. CDR3 nucleotides: TGTGCCAGCAGCCAGTTGGGTCCCGGAAGAGATACGCAGTATTTT. It yields the protein CASSQLGPGRDTQYF.

The rearrangement links TRBV6-6 to TRBJ1-2; TRBD1 aligns across 8 bases. Germline lookup yields CDR1 MNHNY and CDR2 SVGAGI (reference sequence). V lost 5 bases, J lost 3 bases, and 11 bases stayed unmatched. CDR3 length: 16 residues. The CDR3 region is CASSPRQGIADYGYTF. As DNA, the CDR3 is TGTGCCAGCAGTCCACGACAGGGGATCGCTGACTATGGCTACACCTTC.

CDR3 protein: CASSPAGTNEKLFF. In nucleotides, the CDR3 is TGTGCCAGCAGCCCGGCGGGGACTAATGAAAAACTGTTTTTT. The chain carries TRBV5-6 and TRBJ1-4; no definite D call. The CDR3 has 14 residues. V lost 4 bases and J 2 bases, leaving 9 bases between the germline ends. The germline V gene encodes CDR1 SGHDT and CDR2 YYEEEE.

The chain joins TRBV19 to TRBJ1-5; D is perhaps TRBD1 (5 bases). The V end was cut by 3 bases, the J end by 3 bases, with 18 bases between. Germline V gives CDR1 LNHDA, CDR2 SQIVND (reference sequence). The CDR3 totals 17 residues. This CDR3 reads CASSIKGTEGINQPQHF. The CDR3 DNA is TGTGCCAGTAGTATCAAAGGGACTGAGGGGATCAATCAGCCCCAGCATTTT.

This sequence joins TRBV7-9 and TRBJ1-2, with 7 bases matching TRBD1. V was pared by 5 bases and J by 0 bases, with 6 bases of the junction left unmatched. The CDR3 is 15 residues long. The germline V gene encodes CDR1 SEHNR and CDR2 FQNEAQ (reference sequence). The CDR3 coding sequence is TGTGCCAGCAGCAGACAGGGTAGTGCTAACTATGGCTACACCTTC. Residues: CASSRQGSANYGYTF.

The chain links TRBV7-9 to TRBJ1-2; a possible D gene is TRBD1 (5 bases). CDR3 size: 14 residues. In germline, CDR1 is SEHNR, CDR2 FQNEAQ (reference sequence). V lost 0 bases and J 2 bases, leaving 7 bases between the germline ends. For the CDR3, the DNA is TGTGCCAGCAGCTTAGCCCCAGGGAACTATGGCTACACCTTC. It is translated as CASSLAPGNYGYTF.

This clone was seen only a few times. The sample has other DNA sequences that encode this CDR3 too. The chain combines TRBV6-6 with TRBJ2-1; TRBD2 matches at 8 bases. J gave up 5 bases and V 2 bases, and 5 bases lay outside the gene matches. Germline-derived CDR1 and CDR2 are MNHNY and SVGAGI (reference sequence). The CDR3 runs to 15 residues. The CDR3 sequence is CASSYSGGPNNEQFF. Written as DNA, the CDR3 is TGTGCCAGCAGTTACAGCGGGGGACCAAACAATGAGCAGTTCTTC.

V and J are TRBV27 and TRBJ2-4; D may match TRBD1 or TRBD2 (5 bases each). Trimming left V 8 bases short and J 1 base short, with 21 bases between. Germline V lookup: CDR1 MNHEY, CDR2 SMNVEV (reference sequence). The CDR3 sequence is 17 residues long. CDR3 DNA sequence: TGTGCCAGCCGTGTCCTCGGGGCTCGAGGGGCCAAAAACATTCAGTACTTC. Amino acids: CASRVLGARGAKNIQYF.

V gene TRBV18 combines with J gene TRBJ2-1; tentative D call: TRBD1 (5 bases). The germline gives CDR1 KGHSH, CDR2 LQKENI. This CDR3 spans 17 amino acids. V lost 2 bases and J 5 bases, leaving 19 bases between the germline ends. The CDR3 nucleotides are TGTGCCAGCTCACCATATCAACGACTGGGGCCGGACAATGAGCAGTTCTTC. Its translation is CASSPYQRLGPDNEQFF.

This clone occurred a few times. The rearrangement joins TRBV6-1 to TRBJ1-3; possible D gene TRBD1, 6 bases. CDR1 and CDR2 (germline): MNHNS, SASEGT. Trimming pared 6 bases from V and 4 bases from J, leaving 13 bases between. The CDR3 sequence is 14 residues long. As DNA, the CDR3 is TGTGCCAGCAGAGCCTTGGGGACAGGAAACACCATATATTTT. This codes for CASRALGTGNTIYF.

The chain links TRBV5-1 to TRBJ2-1; D not certain. The germline gives CDR1 SGHRS, CDR2 YFSETQ. This CDR3 contains 12 residues. Trimming cost V 3 bases and J 9 bases, with 10 bases left between them. CDR3 loop: CASSSVLGEQFF. The DNA of the CDR3 is TGCGCCAGCAGCTCGGTACTTGGTGAGCAGTTCTTC. Full variable domain (rest looked up from reference TRBV5-1 and TRBJ2-1): KAGVTQTPRYLIKTRGQQVTLSCSPISGHRSVSWYQQTPGQGLQFLFEYFSETQRNKGNFPGRFSGRQFSNSRSEMNVSTLELGDSALYLCASSSVLGEQFFGPGTRLTVL.

This clone occurred once. This chain links TRBV7-3 with TRBJ2-1, with D possibly being TRBD2 (5 bases). The CDR3 consists of 16 residues. The germline V and J ends were trimmed by 2 bases and 2 bases, with 13 bases remaining between them. Germline V gene data show CDR1 as SGHTA and CDR2 as FQGTGA. The CDR3 spells CASSLRGTLAYNEQFF. CDR3 nucleotides: TGTGCCAGCAGCTTACGGGGAACACTAGCCTACAATGAGCAGTTCTTC.

This chain links TRBV7-8 with TRBJ2-3, with 8 bases lining up with TRBD1. The germline V gene encodes CDR1 SGHVS and CDR2 FQNEAQ. The length of the CDR3 is 16 residues. The V segment lost 4 bases and the J segment 6 bases; nucleotides outside the gene matches: 12. For the CDR3, the DNA is TGTGCCAGCAGCTCTCGCGAGGACAGGGATTCCGATACGCAGTATTTT. The encoded protein is CASSSREDRDSDTQYF.

The chain links TRBV5-4 to TRBJ1-1; weak D call: TRBD1 (5 bases). In germline, CDR1 is SGHNT, CDR2 YYREEE (reference sequence). The CDR3 has 12 amino acids. V gave up 3 bases and J gave up 8 bases, with 11 bases separating them. The CDR3 spells CASSSRDGEAFF. The CDR3, as DNA: TGTGCCAGCAGCTCCCGGGACGGAGAAGCTTTCTTT.

This clone was picked up a small number of times. The gene calls are TRBV28 and TRBJ2-7; 9 nucleotides line up with TRBD1. The CDR3 runs to 15 residues. V lost 2 bases and J lost 0; bases outside the gene matches: 2. The V gene's germline CDR1 is MDHEN and CDR2 SYDVKM. The CDR3 coding sequence is TGTGCCAGCAGTTTAGGGGACAGGGTCTCCTACGAGCAGTACTTC. It translates to CASSLGDRVSYEQYF.

The chain uses TRBV2 and TRBJ2-3; 9 bases match TRBD2. The CDR3 is 16 amino acids. The J segment lost 0 bases and the V segment lost 6 bases, leaving 7 bases of the junction unmatched. Per germline, CDR1 SNHLY and CDR2 FYNNEI. This CDR3 is CASRILAGPSTDTQYF. The CDR3 DNA is TGTGCCAGCAGGATACTAGCGGGTCCTAGCACAGATACGCAGTATTTT. Filled out from reference TRBV2 and TRBJ2-3, the complete variable domain reads EPEVTQTPSHQVTQMGQEVILRCVPISNHLYFYWYRQILGQKVEFLVSFYNNEISEKSEIFDDQFSVERPDGSNFTLKIRSTKLEDSAMYFCASRILAGPSTDTQYFGPGTRLTVL.

This chain connects TRBV6-1 to TRBJ2-6, with D possibly being TRBD2 (6 bases). Germline V gene data show CDR1 as MNHNS and CDR2 as SASEGT. V was clipped by 2 bases and J by 4 bases, with 12 bases between them. The CDR3 runs 16 residues. CDR3 in DNA: TGTGCCAGCAGTGAAAGGAGGGGCTTAGGGGCCAACGTCCTGACTTTC. Its protein is CASSERRGLGANVLTF.

This sequence joins TRBV28 and TRBJ2-7, with TRBD2 as a possible D gene (6 bases). Per the germline V gene, CDR1 is MDHEN and CDR2 is SYDVKM. The germline V and J ends were trimmed by 5 bases and 2 bases, with 25 bases remaining between them. The CDR3 is 18 amino acids. CDR3 sequence reads: CASSQYVGGSYGTYEQYF. In DNA, the CDR3 is TGTGCCAGCAGTCAATATGTTGGGGGGTCCTACGGAACCTACGAGCAGTACTTC.

The J gene is TRBJ2-1, the V gene TRBV29-1; TRBD1 or TRBD2 may be the D gene (5 bases each). Germline CDR1 reads SQVTM; CDR2 reads ANQGSEA. This CDR3 spans 12 amino acids. V dropped 5 bases and J dropped 10 bases, with 15 bases sitting between them. CDR3 sequence (DNA): TGCAGCGTTCCCTGGGGGATAGGGGAGCAGTTCTTC. It translates to CSVPWGIGEQFF.

This chain joins TRBV29-1 and TRBJ2-4; D might be TRBD2 (5 bases). This CDR3 region has 12 residues. Trimming took 2 bases from V and 9 from J, leaving 11 bases between them. Germline CDR1 is SQVTM and CDR2 is ANQGSEA. In nucleotides, the CDR3 is TGCAGCGTTGAAAACAGTCGGGGCATTCAGTACTTC. This codes for CSVENSRGIQYF.

V usage is TRBV5-1 and J usage is TRBJ2-7; either TRBD1 or TRBD2 may fit D (5 bases each). This CDR3 has 15 amino acids. CDR1 and CDR2 from the germline V gene are SGHRS and YFSETQ. The V and J ends lost 3 bases and 2 bases respectively, with 15 bases between them. CDR3 bases: TGCGCCAGCAGCTGGGGACGAGGCAGGGCCTACGAGCAGTACTTC. Its protein product is CASSWGRGRAYEQYF.